The entry that follows covers one T cell receptor beta chain sequence. The antigen remains undetermined. This sample was taken from a study of blood T cells in healthy people across ages. Then a second PCR, running roughly 6 to 11 cycles, was carried out with a sample-barcoded 5' primer and a J-beta primer mix. Template switching added a 12-random-nucleotide identifier to every cDNA molecule. Each CDR3 protein gets one entry after TCRdb re-called the 5' RACE reads with MiXCR. The sample carries around 780,000 distinct CDR3 sequences, more than 25% recorded once. The germline V gene has CDR1 SEHNR and CDR2 FQNEAQ (reference sequence). This CDR3 contains 14 residues. Trimming cost V 4 bases and J 5 bases, with 14 bases left between them. Findings and caveats of the study: Whereas aged donors had fewer naive CD4+ cells, long-lived donors had more of them and higher diversity. TCR beta diversity per million T cells fell roughly linearly with age.

This sample also belongs to another study, concerning T cells of mothers and their children. That report adds: The study obtained over 8.5 million TCR beta CDR3 reads per mother and 3 million to 3.5 million per child.

Sequenced input: blood. This clonotype was sampled from a boy aged 5-17 years in good health. V usage is TRBV7-9 and J usage is TRBJ1-1, with D possibly TRBD1 on 5 matching bases. CDR3 in amino acids: CASSSTGRDTEAFF. The CDR3 DNA follows: TGTGCCAGCAGCTCGACCGGCAGGGATACTGAAGCTTTCTTT.